This T cell receptor (beta chain) derives from a study of vaccination effects on CD4 cells after COVID-19. Study outcomes and limitations: Clonal contraction was marked in infection- and vaccine-induced clones late after vaccination.

The method was immunoSEQ multiplex PCR; TCRdb's version includes in-frame clones alone and lacks a portion of them. The table has about 43,000 clones, around 76% seen once. V was pared by 4 bases and J by 8 bases, with 11 bases of the junction left unmatched. The CDR3 has 15 residues. Germline V CDR1 and CDR2: SGDLS, YYNGEE. The ViraFEST assay expanded antigen-specific CD4+ T cells with viral peptide pools before sequencing. A 10-day culture period preceded the isolation of CD4+ T cells. Vaccinees lacked prior SARS-CoV-2 infection and tested negative for nucleocapsid antibodies. A note on this clone: What it binds is unknown.

The sample consisted of CD4+ T cells from PBMCs cultured with SARS-CoV-2 spike peptides, taken before COVID-19 vaccination. This clonotype was obtained from a human donor who received a COVID-19 vaccine. The V call is TRBV9, the J call TRBJ2-1, with TRBD1 matching 8 bases. The CDR3 DNA is TGTGCCAGCAGCCCTAAGGACAGGGATAGGGATGAGCAGTTCTTC. It encodes CASSPKDRDRDEQFF.